The 31 T cell receptor beta chains given below trace back to one sample, sequenced in a study of blood T cell repertoires in COVID-19. Data came from immunoSEQ multiplex PCR; TCRdb stores just in-frame clones and leaves some out. Of 200,000 to 300,000 clones listed, just under 85% are singletons. The specimen was peripheral blood. Every receptor here comes from a man aged 45-65 years with acute or convalescent COVID-19.

The genes are TRBV6-5 and TRBJ2-2; the D gene is possibly TRBD2 (6 bases). V was cut by 8 bases and J by 4 bases, with 14 bases left in between. Germline V CDR1 and CDR2: MNHEY, SVGAGI. The CDR3 covers 14 residues. This CDR3 is CASLRDSFTGELFF. The CDR3 nucleotides are TGTGCCAGCCTTCGGGACTCCTTCACCGGGGAGCTGTTTTTT.

This clone was found a few times. J is TRBJ2-5 and V is TRBV5-6; 8 bases align to TRBD1. The CDR3 runs 16 residues. Germline V gene lookup returns CDR1 SGHDT and CDR2 YYEEEE. J lost 4 bases, V lost 3 bases, and 11 bases had no gene match. The CDR3: CASSYDRGRVRETQYF. The CDR3 DNA reads TGTGCCAGCAGCTACGACAGGGGAAGGGTGCGAGAGACCCAGTACTTC.

The V and J genes are TRBV27 and TRBJ1-2; 9 bases line up with TRBD1. The CDR3 sequence is 13 residues long. Germline V gene data show CDR1 as MNHEY and CDR2 as SMNVEV (reference sequence). The trim removed 5 bases at V and 8 bases at J, leaving 6 bases unmatched. The CDR3 sequence is CASSPTGGRGYTF. The DNA of the CDR3 is TGTGCCAGCAGTCCTACAGGGGGCCGAGGCTACACCTTC.

The chain uses TRBV6-5 and TRBJ1-2, with 8 bases that match TRBD1. The J segment lost 4 bases and the V segment lost 6 bases, leaving 7 bases of the junction unmatched. Germline lookup yields CDR1 MNHEY and CDR2 SVGAGI. The CDR3 is 14 residues long. CDR3 loop: CASRRQGIVYGYTF. For the CDR3, the DNA is TGTGCCAGCAGAAGACAGGGGATCGTCTATGGCTACACCTTC.

This chain connects TRBV9 to TRBJ1-3, with 8 bases lining up with TRBD1. Trimming cost V 4 bases and J 8 bases; bases outside gene matches: 17. CDR1 and CDR2 (germline): SGDLS, YYNGEE. This CDR3 has 17 amino acids. The CDR3 coding sequence is TGTGCCAGCAGCCGATCCGGGACAGGCGGTTTGTCTGACACCATATATTTT. This codes for CASSRSGTGGLSDTIYF.

The chain couples TRBV28 to TRBJ2-7; no clear D. Germline assignment: CDR1 MDHEN and CDR2 SYDVKM. Trimming shortened V by 4 bases and J by 2 bases, and 15 bases separated the two germline ends. There are 15 residues in the CDR3. As DNA, the CDR3 is TGTGCCAGCAGTTCCCCCGGGTTGGTCCCCTACGAGCAGTACTTC. Translation: CASSSPGLVPYEQYF.

This chain joins TRBV3-1 (or the pseudogene TRBV3-2) and TRBJ2-7, with D maybe TRBD2 (6 bases). The ends were cut back, 0 bases at V and 2 bases at J, with 11 bases in the middle. The V gene's germline CDR1 is LGHDT and CDR2 YNNKEL (reference sequence). CDR3 size: 15 residues. The CDR3 DNA reads TGTGCCAGCAGCCAAGATTTCGGGGGAACCTACGAGCAGTACTTC. As protein: CASSQDFGGTYEQYF.

The chain uses TRBV18 and TRBJ2-6; maybe TRBD1 (5 bases). This CDR3 region has 15 residues. The germline CDR1 and CDR2 sequences are KGHSH and LQKENI. Deletions cut 6 bases from V and 1 base from J, with 10 bases between. The CDR3 bases are TGTGCCAGCTCGCCGACAGTATCTGGGGCCAACGTCCTGACTTTC. Translated: CASSPTVSGANVLTF.

This chain uses TRBV7-3 with TRBJ2-7; D perhaps matches TRBD1 (5 bases). The CDR3 covers 15 residues. The V and J ends lost 0 bases and 2 bases respectively, with 11 bases between them. From germline, CDR1 is SGHTA and CDR2 FQGTGA. In DNA form, the CDR3 reads TGTGCCAGCAGCTTAACAGGGGTAGGCACCTACGAGCAGTACTTC. This gives the protein CASSLTGVGTYEQYF.

For this clone: This same CDR3 is encoded by further DNA sequences in the sample. This sequence joins TRBV6-1 and TRBJ1-5; 8 nucleotides agree with TRBD1. The CDR3 is made up of 14 amino acids. The V and J ends lost 3 bases and 7 bases, in that order; junction bases with no gene match: 5. Germline V lookup: CDR1 MNHNS, CDR2 SASEGT. CDR3 residues: CASSELDRGQPQHF. The CDR3, as DNA: TGTGCCAGCAGTGAGCTCGACAGGGGCCAGCCCCAGCATTTT.

The chain recombines TRBV4-2 with TRBJ1-2; possible D gene TRBD1, 5 bases. Germline CDR1 reads LGHNA; CDR2 reads YNFKEQ. V was shortened by 2 bases and J by 7 bases, with 20 bases between the two germline ends. The CDR3 is 16 amino acids. The DNA of the CDR3 is TGTGCCAGCAGCCAAAACGCTGTGTCAGGGTTCTCTGGCTACACCTTC. Amino acid sequence: CASSQNAVSGFSGYTF.

The rearrangement links TRBV9 to TRBJ2-1, with D perhaps TRBD2 (6 bases). The length of the CDR3 is 15 residues. The V gene lost 4 bases and the J gene lost 7 bases, with 18 bases spanning the gap. Germline CDR1 is SGDLS and CDR2 is YYNGEE. The CDR3 protein is CASSPPGLATNEQFF. The CDR3 nucleotides are TGTGCCAGCAGCCCCCCAGGGCTAGCGACGAATGAGCAGTTCTTC.

The rearrangement links TRBV7-9 to TRBJ2-1; TRBD2 aligns across 9 bases. This CDR3 comprises 16 residues. CDR1 and CDR2 (germline): SEHNR, FQNEAQ (reference sequence). The ends lost 2 bases at V and 3 bases at J; junction bases unmatched: 5. CDR3 residues: CASSLPSGRNYNEQFF. The CDR3 region has the DNA TGTGCCAGCAGCTTACCCAGCGGGAGGAACTACAATGAGCAGTTCTTC.

The CDR3 nucleotides are TGTGCCAGCAGCTTAGGCGGGGGAAACAATCAGCCCCAGCATTTT. As protein: CASSLGGGNNQPQHF. V gene TRBV7-9 combines with J gene TRBJ1-5, with a tentative D call TRBD1 (5 bases). CDR3 length: 15 residues. Trimming shortened V by 1 base and J by 3 bases, and 10 bases separated the two germline ends. Germline CDR1 and CDR2: SEHNR and FQNEAQ (reference sequence).

This clone was found once. The chain has TRBV4-1 and TRBJ2-5, with D unclear. V dropped 6 bases and J dropped 2 bases, with 7 bases sitting between them. The germline V gene has CDR1 MGHRA and CDR2 YSYEKL. This CDR3 has 12 amino acids. CDR3 in DNA: TGCGCCAGCAGGAGCGCACAAGAGACCCAGTACTTC. Translation gives CASRSAQETQYF.

CDR3 region: CASSQDRFYEQYF. In DNA, the CDR3 is TGTGCCAGCAGTCAGGACAGATTCTACGAGCAGTACTTC. V and J are TRBV2 and TRBJ2-7; maybe TRBD1 (6 bases). CDR1 is SNHLY, CDR2 FYNNEI, per germline. This CDR3 has 13 residues. The V and J ends lost 5 bases and 3 bases respectively, with 11 bases between them.

The chain uses TRBV24-1 and TRBJ1-2; D is possibly TRBD1 (6 bases). CDR1 KGHDR and CDR2 SFDVKD come from the germline V gene. Trimming cost V 5 bases and J 6 bases, with 9 bases left between them. CDR3 length: 12 amino acids. The CDR3 DNA sequence: TGTGCCACCAGTGGACAGGTTGATGGCTACACCTTC. Translated: CATSGQVDGYTF.

This clone showed up just once. The rearrangement links TRBV30 to TRBJ2-7; weak D call: TRBD2 (6 bases). V lost 0 bases, J lost 0 bases, and 9 bases lay in between. Germline V gives CDR1 GTSNPN, CDR2 SVGIG (reference sequence). CDR3 size: 14 residues. The CDR3 DNA follows: TGTGCCTGGAGTGTTACTAGCTTCTCCTACGAGCAGTACTTC. It specifies CAWSVTSFSYEQYF. The full variable domain, completed using reference TRBV30 and TRBJ2-7, is SQTIHQWPATLVQPVGSPLSLECTVEGTSNPNLYWYRQAAGRGLQLLFYSVGIGQISSEVPQNLSASRPQDRQFILSSKKLLLSDSGFYLCAWSVTSFSYEQYFGPGTRLTVT.

J is TRBJ2-1 and V is TRBV24-1, with a weak D call TRBD2 (5 bases). Deletions cut 7 bases from V and 4 bases from J, with 10 bases between. The CDR3 length is 13 residues. Germline V gene sequence: CDR1 KGHDR, CDR2 SFDVKD. The CDR3 nucleotides are TGTGCCACCAGGGAGGACGGGTACAATGAGCAGTTCTTC. Translated: CATREDGYNEQFF.

The gene calls are TRBV7-9 and TRBJ1-2; D remains ambiguous. The V and J ends lost 1 base and 9 bases respectively, with 12 bases between them. In germline, CDR1 is SEHNR, CDR2 FQNEAQ (reference sequence). CDR3 length equals 13 residues. Here the CDR3 reads CASSLVERTSYTF. The DNA of the CDR3 is TGTGCCAGCAGCTTAGTGGAAAGGACTAGCTACACCTTC.

The rearrangement uses TRBV7-3 and TRBJ2-3; TRBD2 matches 11 bases. The CDR3 has 16 amino acids. V was pared by 0 bases and J by 2 bases, with 1 base of the junction left unmatched. The germline CDR1 and CDR2 sequences are SGHTA and FQGTGA. CDR3 protein: CASSLTGLAVTDTQYF. The CDR3 region has the DNA TGTGCCAGCAGCTTAACGGGACTAGCGGTCACAGATACGCAGTATTTT.

V usage is TRBV3-1 (or the pseudogene TRBV3-2) and J usage is TRBJ2-7, with 9 bases that match TRBD1. This CDR3 is 15 amino acids long. Germline lookup yields CDR1 LGHDT and CDR2 YNNKEL (reference sequence). The V segment lost 3 bases and the J segment 4 bases; nucleotides outside the gene matches: 7. CDR3 region: CASSHPDRGEYEQYF. The CDR3 region has the DNA TGTGCCAGCAGCCACCCGGACAGGGGCGAGTACGAGCAGTACTTC.

The CDR3 nucleotides are TGTGCCAGCATCCCAAGGGGGACAGGTTATGGCTACACCTTC. Encoded protein: CASIPRGTGYGYTF. The rearrangement joins TRBV6-2 or TRBV6-3 to TRBJ1-2; 8 bases agree with TRBD1. In germline, CDR1 is MNHEY, CDR2 SVGEGT. The CDR3 length is 14 residues. V was pared by 7 bases and J by 5 bases, with 9 bases of the junction left unmatched.

This chain connects TRBV7-3 to TRBJ1-1, with D unresolved. Deletions cut 3 bases from V and 4 bases from J, with 9 bases between. The CDR3 runs 13 residues. CDR1 and CDR2 from the germline V gene are SGHTA and FQGTGA. CDR3 DNA sequence: TGTGCCAGCAGCTTTAGTTTAAGCACTGAAGCTTTCTTT. Translated, it gives CASSFSLSTEAFF.

The chain links TRBV6-5 to TRBJ1-1; 8 bases align to TRBD1. Trimming took 0 bases from V and 10 from J; bases not matched to a gene: 4. This CDR3 comprises 13 residues. Per the germline V gene, CDR1 is MNHEY and CDR2 is SVGAGI. The CDR3 nucleotides are TGTGCCAGCAGTTACTCGAGGACAGGGTTAGCTTTCTTT. Encoded protein: CASSYSRTGLAFF.

The chain joins TRBV7-2 to TRBJ2-7, with 7 bases fitting TRBD2. J gave up 6 bases and V 5 bases, and 7 bases lay outside the gene matches. The CDR3 sequence is 13 residues long. Germline V gives CDR1 SGHTA, CDR2 FQGNSA. The CDR3 region has the DNA TGTGCCAGCAGCACCCAGACTAGCACCGAGCAGTACTTC. Amino acids: CASSTQTSTEQYF.

CDR3 sequence: CASSLTGRASYEQYF. The CDR3 DNA sequence: TGTGCCAGCAGTCTCACAGGGAGGGCTTCCTACGAGCAGTACTTC. This chain links TRBV6-5 with TRBJ2-7; possibly TRBD2 for D (7 bases). Germline CDR1 and CDR2: MNHEY and SVGAGI. This CDR3 spans 15 amino acids. Trimming pared 5 bases from V and 1 base from J, leaving 15 bases between.

This clone was counted only a few times. The chain links TRBV9 to TRBJ2-7, with D perhaps matching TRBD1 (6 bases). The CDR3 is 14 amino acids. The V gene's germline CDR1 is SGDLS and CDR2 YYNGEE. The germline V and J ends were trimmed by 0 bases and 3 bases, with 10 bases remaining between them. CDR3 coding DNA: TGTGCCAGCAGCGTAGGCTTGACAGGCTACGAGCAGTACTTC. Protein: CASSVGLTGYEQYF.

This clone was detected only a few times. This chain links TRBV2 with TRBJ2-5; 9 bases match TRBD2. The germline gives CDR1 SNHLY, CDR2 FYNNEI. This CDR3 comprises 18 residues. After removal of 6 bases from V and 2 bases from J, the junction contained 16 bases not matched to a gene. The CDR3 DNA follows: TGTGCCAGCAGCAAACTAACCCGACTAGCGGCTTTTCAAGAGACCCAGTACTTC. This encodes CASSKLTRLAAFQETQYF.

This chain uses TRBV29-1 with TRBJ2-1; 14 bases agree with TRBD2. The CDR3 has 14 amino acids. Trimming took 7 bases from V and 7 from J; bases not matched to a gene: 6. The germline V gene has CDR1 SQVTM and CDR2 ANQGSEA. Here the CDR3 DNA reads TGCAGCGAAGGACTAGCGGGAGGAGGTAATGAGCAGTTCTTC. This gives the protein CSEGLAGGGNEQFF.

The chain recombines TRBV2 with TRBJ2-2; maybe TRBD1 (6 bases). The V end lost 5 bases, the J end lost 7 bases, and 17 bases lay between the germline ends. Germline CDR1 and CDR2: SNHLY and FYNNEI. The CDR3 is made up of 15 amino acids. The CDR3 loop is CASSLHRDLSGELFF. DNA for the CDR3: TGTGCCAGCAGTCTCCACAGGGACCTGAGCGGGGAGCTGTTTTTT.